This T cell receptor (beta chain) was documented in a study of blood T cell repertoires in COVID-19. Background on the study: Samples representing acute and convalescent COVID-19 were sourced from the United States, Italy and Spain. Sources were T cells, B-cell-depleted T cells, or PBMCs; the material itself was cDNA or gDNA.

A few counts support this clone. The germline gives CDR1 SGDLS, CDR2 YYNGEE. The V segment lost 3 bases and the J segment 4 bases; nucleotides outside the gene matches: 8. This CDR3 has 16 amino acids. Data came from immunoSEQ multiplex PCR; TCRdb stores just in-frame clones and leaves some out. The sample has approximately 90,000 clones, around 85% seen once. The clonotype comes from a man aged 55-75 years with acute or convalescent COVID-19. The J gene is TRBJ2-3, the V gene TRBV9, with TRBD2 identical over 10 bases. Sequenced input: peripheral blood. CDR3 nucleotides: TGTGCCAGCAGCGAGAGAGCGGGAGGGCCGGCAGATACGCAGTATTTT. It translates to CASSERAGGPADTQYF. The whole variable domain, remainder taken from reference TRBV9 and TRBJ2-3, is DSGVTQTPKHLITATGQRVTLRCSPRSGDLSVYWYQQSLDQGLQFLIQYYNGEERAKGNILERFSAQQFPDLHSELNLSSLELGDSALYFCASSERAGGPADTQYFGPGTRLTVL.